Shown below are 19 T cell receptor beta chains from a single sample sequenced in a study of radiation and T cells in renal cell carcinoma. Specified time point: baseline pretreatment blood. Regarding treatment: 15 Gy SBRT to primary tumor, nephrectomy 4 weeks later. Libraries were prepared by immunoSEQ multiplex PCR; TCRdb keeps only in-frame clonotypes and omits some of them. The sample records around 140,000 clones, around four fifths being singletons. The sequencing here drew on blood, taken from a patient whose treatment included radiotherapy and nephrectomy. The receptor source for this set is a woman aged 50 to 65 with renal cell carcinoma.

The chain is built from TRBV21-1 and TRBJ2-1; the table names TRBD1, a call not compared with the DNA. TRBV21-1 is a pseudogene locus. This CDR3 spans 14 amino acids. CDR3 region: CASSSFRGNNEQFF. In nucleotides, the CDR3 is TGTGCCAGCAGCTCGTTTAGGGGTAACAATGAGCAGTTCTTC.

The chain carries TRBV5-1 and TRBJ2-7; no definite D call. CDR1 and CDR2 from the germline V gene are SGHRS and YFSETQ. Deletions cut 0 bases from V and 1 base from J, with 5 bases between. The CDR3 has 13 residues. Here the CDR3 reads CASSLDGSYEQYF. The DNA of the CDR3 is TGCGCCAGCAGCTTGGATGGGTCCTACGAGCAGTACTTC.

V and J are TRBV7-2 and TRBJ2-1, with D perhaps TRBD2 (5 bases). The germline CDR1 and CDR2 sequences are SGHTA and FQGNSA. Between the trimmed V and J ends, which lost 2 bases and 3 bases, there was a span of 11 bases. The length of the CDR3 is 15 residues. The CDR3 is CASSLYTGSYNEQFF. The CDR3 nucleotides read TGTGCCAGCAGCTTATATACGGGGAGCTACAATGAGCAGTTCTTC.

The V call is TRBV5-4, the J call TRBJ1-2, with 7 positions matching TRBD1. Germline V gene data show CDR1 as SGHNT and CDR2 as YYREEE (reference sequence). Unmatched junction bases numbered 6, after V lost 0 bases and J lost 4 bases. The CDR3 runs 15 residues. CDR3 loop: CASSLGQGDFYGYTF. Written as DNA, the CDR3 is TGTGCCAGCAGCTTGGGACAGGGTGACTTCTATGGCTACACCTTC.

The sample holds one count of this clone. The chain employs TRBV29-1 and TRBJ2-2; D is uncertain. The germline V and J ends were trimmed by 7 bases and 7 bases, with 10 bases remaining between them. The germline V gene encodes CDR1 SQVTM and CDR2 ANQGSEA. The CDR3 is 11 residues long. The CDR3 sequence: CSGRRSGELFF. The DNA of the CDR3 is TGCAGCGGGCGTAGGAGCGGGGAGCTGTTTTTT.

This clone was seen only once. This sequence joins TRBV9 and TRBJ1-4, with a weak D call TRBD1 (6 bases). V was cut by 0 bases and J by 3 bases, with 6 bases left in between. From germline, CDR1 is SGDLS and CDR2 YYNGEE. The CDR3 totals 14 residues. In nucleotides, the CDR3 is TGTGCCAGCAGCGTAGACAGGGCTAATGAAAAACTGTTTTTT. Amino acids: CASSVDRANEKLFF. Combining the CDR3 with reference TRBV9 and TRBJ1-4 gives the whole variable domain DSGVTQTPKHLITATGQRVTLRCSPRSGDLSVYWYQQSLDQGLQFLIQYYNGEERAKGNILERFSAQQFPDLHSELNLSSLELGDSALYFCASSVDRANEKLFFGSGTQLSVL.

The CDR3 nucleotides read TGTGCCAGCAGTGATCCGGGGCTCACCGGGGAGCTGTTTTTT. Translating gives CASSDPGLTGELFF. The rearrangement links TRBV6-5 to TRBJ2-2; tentatively, D is TRBD1 or TRBD2 (5 bases each). Trimming took 5 bases from V and 4 from J, leaving 11 bases between them. The CDR3 runs to 14 residues. Germline V gives CDR1 MNHEY, CDR2 SVGAGI.

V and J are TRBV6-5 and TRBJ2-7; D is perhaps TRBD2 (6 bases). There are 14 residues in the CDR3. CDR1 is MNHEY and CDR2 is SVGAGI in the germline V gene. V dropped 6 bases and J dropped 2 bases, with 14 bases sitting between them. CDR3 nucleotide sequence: TGTGCCAGCAGCCCCACCCGACTAGCCTACGAGCAGTACTTC. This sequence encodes CASSPTRLAYEQYF.

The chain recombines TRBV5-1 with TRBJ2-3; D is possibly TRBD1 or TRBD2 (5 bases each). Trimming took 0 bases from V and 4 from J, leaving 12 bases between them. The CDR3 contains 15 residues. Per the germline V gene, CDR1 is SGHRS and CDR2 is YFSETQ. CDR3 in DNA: TGCGCCAGCAGCTTGGCCGGGGCAGGGCCAGATACGCAGTATTTT. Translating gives CASSLAGAGPDTQYF.

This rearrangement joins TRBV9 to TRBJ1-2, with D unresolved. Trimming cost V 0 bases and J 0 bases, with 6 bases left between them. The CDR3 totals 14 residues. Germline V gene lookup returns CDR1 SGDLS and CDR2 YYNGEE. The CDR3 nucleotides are TGTGCCAGCAGCGTAGAGGTAGCTAACTATGGCTACACCTTC. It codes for CASSVEVANYGYTF.

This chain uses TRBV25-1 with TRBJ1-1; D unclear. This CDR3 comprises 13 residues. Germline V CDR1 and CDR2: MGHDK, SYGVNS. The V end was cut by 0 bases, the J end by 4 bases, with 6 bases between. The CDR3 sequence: CASSEYEGTEAFF. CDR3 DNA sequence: TGTGCCAGCAGTGAATATGAGGGCACTGAAGCTTTCTTT.

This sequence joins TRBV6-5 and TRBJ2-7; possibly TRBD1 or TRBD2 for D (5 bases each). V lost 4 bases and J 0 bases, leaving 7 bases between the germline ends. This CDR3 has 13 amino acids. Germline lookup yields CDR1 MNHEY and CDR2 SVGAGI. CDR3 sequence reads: CASSSGTSYEQYF. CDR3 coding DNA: TGTGCCAGCAGTTCCGGGACCTCCTACGAGCAGTACTTC.

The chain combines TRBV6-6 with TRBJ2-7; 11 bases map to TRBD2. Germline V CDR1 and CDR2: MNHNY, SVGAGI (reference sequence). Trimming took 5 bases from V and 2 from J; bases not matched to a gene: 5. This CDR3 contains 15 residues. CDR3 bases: TGTGCCAGCAGTCTTGTTAGCGGGAGGGCCTACGAGCAGTACTTC. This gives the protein CASSLVSGRAYEQYF.

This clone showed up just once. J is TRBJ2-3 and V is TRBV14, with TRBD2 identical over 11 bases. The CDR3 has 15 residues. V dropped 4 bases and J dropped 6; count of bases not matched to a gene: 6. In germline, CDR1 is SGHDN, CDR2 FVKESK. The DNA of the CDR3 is TGTGCCAGCAGCCCAAGGGGACTAGCGGTGGATACGCAGTATTTT. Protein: CASSPRGLAVDTQYF.

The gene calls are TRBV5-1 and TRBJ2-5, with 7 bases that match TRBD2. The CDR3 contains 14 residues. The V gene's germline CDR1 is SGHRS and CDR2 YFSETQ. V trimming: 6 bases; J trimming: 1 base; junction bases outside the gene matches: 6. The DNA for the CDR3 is TGCGCCAGCAAACGGGGGGATACCCAAGAGACCCAGTACTTC. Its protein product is CASKRGDTQETQYF.

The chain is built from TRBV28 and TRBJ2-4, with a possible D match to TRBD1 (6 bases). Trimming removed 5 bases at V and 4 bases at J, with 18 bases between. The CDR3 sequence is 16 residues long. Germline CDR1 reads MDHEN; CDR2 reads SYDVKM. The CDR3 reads CASSNRVQGVKNIQYF. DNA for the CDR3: TGTGCCAGCAGTAATCGGGTACAGGGAGTTAAAAACATTCAGTACTTC.

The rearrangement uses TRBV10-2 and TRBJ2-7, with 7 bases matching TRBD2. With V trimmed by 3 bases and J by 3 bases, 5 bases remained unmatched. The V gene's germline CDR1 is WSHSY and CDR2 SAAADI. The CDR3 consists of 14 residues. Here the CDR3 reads CASSETGGGYEQYF. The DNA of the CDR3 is TGCGCCAGCAGTGAAACAGGCGGGGGCTACGAGCAGTACTTC.

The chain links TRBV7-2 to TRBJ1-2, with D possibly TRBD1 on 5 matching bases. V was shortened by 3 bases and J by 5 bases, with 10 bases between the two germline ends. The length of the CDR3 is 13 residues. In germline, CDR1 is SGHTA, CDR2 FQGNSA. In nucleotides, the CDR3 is TGTGCCAGCAGCTTGGAGGGGCGGTATGGCTACACCTTC. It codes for CASSLEGRYGYTF.

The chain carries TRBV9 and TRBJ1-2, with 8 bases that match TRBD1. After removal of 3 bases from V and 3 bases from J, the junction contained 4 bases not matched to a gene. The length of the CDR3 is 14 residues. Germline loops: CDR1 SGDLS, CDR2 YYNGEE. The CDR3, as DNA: TGTGCCAGCAGCGCCACGGACAGGGACTATGGCTACACCTTC. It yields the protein CASSATDRDYGYTF.